This T cell receptor beta chain was obtained from a study of blood T cell repertoires in COVID-19 (TCRdb year 2020). Concerning the study at large: Samples from collaborators originated in the United States, Italy and Spain and spanned both the acute and convalescent phases of COVID-19. A freely available public database, intended as a resource for researchers studying the immune response to SARS-CoV-2, is where the repertoires were released. The prospective study material was composed of cDNA or gDNA derived from T cells, B-cell-depleted T cells, or PBMCs. Subjects who had been exposed to COVID-19, were actively infected with it, or had recovered from it provided the deeply sampled blood TCRbeta repertoires that made up the dataset. The samples were drawn from the first 160 participants of the ongoing ImmuneRACE study and from 1,254 subjects provided by 6 global collaborators. Where available, HLA class I and class II types were obtained from metadata supplied by the sample provider rather than from assay-based typing. The sample metadata nearly always contained a de-identified subject ID, COVID-19 status, age in years and sex. What the study reported, not specific to this receptor: Clinical and demographic metadata were provided uncurated, with the amount varying by source and participant.

TCRbeta CDR3 regions were amplified from genomic DNA using the immunoSEQ Assay, a bias-controlled multiplex PCR. As for the authors' bioinformatics: Nucleated cell counts per sample were estimated from amplification of reference gene primers within the assay. To quantify the absolute abundance of each unique TCRbeta CDR3 rearrangement, sequence reads were collapsed and filtered. For each sample, productive Simpson clonality was calculated as the square root of Simpson's diversity index across productive rearrangements. Here the immuneACCESS table is served through TCRdb, limited to in-frame sequences with V and J called. Missing clones are a known gap in these copies; in checked studies unresolved V genes cover under half, and the rest lacks a known reason. The V and J calls and the clone size are those of that table, but D and trimming were determined from the DNA. For this sample there are tens of thousands of clones; about 80% appear just once. Roughly a sixth of the sample goes to the ten largest clones.

Collaborating institutions collected whole blood in K2EDTA tubes following their own protocols. For TCRbeta analysis, collaborators shipped samples in one of three forms: frozen whole blood, isolated PBMCs, or DNA extracted from either of those sample types. The CDR3 measures 15 amino acids from cysteine to phenylalanine. Just CDR3 DNA is preserved here, 45 bases in frame from base 1. CDR1 and CDR2 are drawn from the germline V gene: SGHRS, YFSETQ. In this sample, this clone turned up a few times. This receptor's antigen is unknown. Germline and junction disagree at one end, which may indicate a read error.

Sequencing used peripheral blood. This TCR was sampled from a human donor in a cohort sampled during active COVID-19. This receptor chain uses TRBV5-1 and TRBJ1-1, and TRBD1 matches 9 of the central bases. The bases read TGCGCCAGCAGTTTGGACAGGGGTGGAGGCACTGAAGCTTTCTTT. Protein translation: CASSLDRGGGTEAFF.